This T cell receptor (beta chain) was recovered during a study of liver allograft versus peripheral blood T cells. Across the whole study: The authors compared T cell receptor repertoires in transplanted livers with those in the peripheral blood of recipients.

This CDR3 has 15 amino acids. The germline gives CDR1 MNHEY, CDR2 SMNVEV (reference sequence). Deletions cut 2 bases from V and 5 bases from J, with 16 bases between. TCRdb reprocessed the reads with MiXCR, giving one entry per CDR3 protein. Here the sample spans approximately 6,400 distinct CDR3 sequences, 15% to 20% being singletons. Details on this clonotype: The antigen is undetermined.

Findings and limits, study-wide: Intragraft liver T cell receptor repertoires reportedly differed from peripheral blood repertoires.

The genes are TRBV27 and TRBJ2-7; maybe TRBD2 (6 bases). The sequence derives from a human patient who had a liver transplant. Some T cells may have originated in the graft donor. CDR3 protein: CASSLGSLEGNEQYF. For the CDR3, the DNA is TGTGCCAGCAGTTTAGGCAGTTTGGAGGGGAACGAGCAGTACTTC.